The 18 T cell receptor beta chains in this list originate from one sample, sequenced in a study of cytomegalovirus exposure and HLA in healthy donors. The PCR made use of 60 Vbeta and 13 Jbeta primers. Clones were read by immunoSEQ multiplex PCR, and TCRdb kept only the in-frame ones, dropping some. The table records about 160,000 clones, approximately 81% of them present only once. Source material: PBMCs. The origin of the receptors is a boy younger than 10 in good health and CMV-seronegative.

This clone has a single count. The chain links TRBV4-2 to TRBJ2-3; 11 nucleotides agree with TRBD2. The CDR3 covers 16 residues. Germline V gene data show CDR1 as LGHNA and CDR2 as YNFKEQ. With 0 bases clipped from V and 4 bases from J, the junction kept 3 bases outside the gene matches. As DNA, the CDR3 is TGTGCCAGCAGCCAAGATCAGACTAGCGGGGCAGATACGCAGTATTTT. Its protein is CASSQDQTSGADTQYF.

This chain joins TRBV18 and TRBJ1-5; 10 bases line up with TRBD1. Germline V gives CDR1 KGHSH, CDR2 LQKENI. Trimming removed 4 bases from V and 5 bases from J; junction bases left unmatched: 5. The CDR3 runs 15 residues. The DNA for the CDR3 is TGTGCCAGCTCACAGGGGACAGGGGACCATCAGCCCCAGCATTTT. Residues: CASSQGTGDHQPQHF.

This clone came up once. CDR3 amino acids: CATRPSGTGNGYTF. DNA of the CDR3: TGTGCCACCCGACCCTCCGGGACAGGGAATGGCTACACCTTC. This chain uses TRBV28 with TRBJ1-2; 9 bases are a match to TRBD1. The germline CDR1 and CDR2 sequences are MDHEN and SYDVKM. Losses at the gene ends were 10 bases for V and 6 bases for J; bases not matched to a gene: 12. The CDR3 length is 14 residues.

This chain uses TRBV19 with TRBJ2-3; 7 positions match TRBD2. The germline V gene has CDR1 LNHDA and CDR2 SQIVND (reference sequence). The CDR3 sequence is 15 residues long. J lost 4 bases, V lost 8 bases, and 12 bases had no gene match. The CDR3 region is CASHRGRGWADTQYF. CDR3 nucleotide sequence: TGTGCCAGTCACCGAGGGCGGGGGTGGGCAGATACGCAGTATTTT.

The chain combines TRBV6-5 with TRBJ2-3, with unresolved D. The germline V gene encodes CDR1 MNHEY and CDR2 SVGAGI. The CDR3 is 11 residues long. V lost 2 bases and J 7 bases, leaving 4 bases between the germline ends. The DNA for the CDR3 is TGTGCCAGCAGTTACGCGAATACGCAGTATTTT. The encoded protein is CASSYANTQYF.

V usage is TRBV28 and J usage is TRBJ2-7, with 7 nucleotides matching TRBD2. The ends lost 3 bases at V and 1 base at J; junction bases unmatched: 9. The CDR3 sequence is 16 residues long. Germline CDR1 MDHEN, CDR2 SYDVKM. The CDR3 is CASSLGGYFESYEQYV. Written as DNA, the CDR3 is TGTGCCAGCAGTTTGGGGGGGTATTTTGAGTCCTACGAGCAGTACGTC.

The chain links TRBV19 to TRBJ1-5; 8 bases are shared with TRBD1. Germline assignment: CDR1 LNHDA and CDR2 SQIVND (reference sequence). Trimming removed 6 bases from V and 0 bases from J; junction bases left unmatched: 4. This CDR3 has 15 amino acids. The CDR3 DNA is TGTGCCAGTAGGCCCAGGGGGCTTAGCAATCAGCCCCAGCATTTT. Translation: CASRPRGLSNQPQHF.

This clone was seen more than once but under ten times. This CDR3 is CASSVEQIGTSGNNEQFF. DNA of the CDR3: TGTGCCAGCAGCGTAGAACAGATCGGGACTAGCGGGAACAATGAGCAGTTCTTC. The rearrangement links TRBV9 to TRBJ2-1, with TRBD2 matching over 13 bases. V was clipped by 0 bases and J by 5 bases; unmatched bases: 8. From germline, CDR1 is SGDLS and CDR2 YYNGEE. The CDR3 totals 18 residues.

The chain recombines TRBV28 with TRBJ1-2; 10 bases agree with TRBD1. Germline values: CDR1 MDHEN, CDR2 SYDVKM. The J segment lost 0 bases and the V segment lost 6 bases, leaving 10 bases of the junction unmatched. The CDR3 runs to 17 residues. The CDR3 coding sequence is TGTGCCAGCAGCCCCGGACAGGGGGTAAGGACTAACTATGGCTACACCTTC. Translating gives CASSPGQGVRTNYGYTF.

CDR3 in DNA: TGTGCCAGCAGCTTAGCGGCTCCGGAGACCCAGTACTTC. It is translated as CASSLAAPETQYF. This chain joins TRBV7-8 and TRBJ2-5; no firm D call. Trimming left V 0 bases short and J 5 bases short, with 7 bases between. The CDR3 sequence is 13 residues long. Germline loops: CDR1 SGHVS, CDR2 FQNEAQ.

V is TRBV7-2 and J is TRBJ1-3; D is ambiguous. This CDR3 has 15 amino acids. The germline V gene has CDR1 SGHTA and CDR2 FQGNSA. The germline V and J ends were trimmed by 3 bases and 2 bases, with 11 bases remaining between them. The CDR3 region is CASSFGSGTGNTIYF. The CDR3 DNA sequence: TGTGCCAGCAGCTTTGGCTCGGGGACTGGAAACACCATATATTTT.

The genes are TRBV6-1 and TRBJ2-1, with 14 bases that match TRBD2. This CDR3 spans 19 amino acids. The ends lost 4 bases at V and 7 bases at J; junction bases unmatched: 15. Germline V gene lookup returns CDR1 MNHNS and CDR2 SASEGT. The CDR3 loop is CASSGPGLAGVMRGNEQFF. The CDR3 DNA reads TGTGCCAGCAGTGGACCGGGACTAGCGGGAGTTATGCGTGGGAATGAGCAGTTCTTC.

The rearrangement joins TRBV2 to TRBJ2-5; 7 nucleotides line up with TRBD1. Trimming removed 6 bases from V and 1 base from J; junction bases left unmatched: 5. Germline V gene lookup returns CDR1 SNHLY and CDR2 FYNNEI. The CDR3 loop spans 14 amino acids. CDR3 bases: TGTGCCAGCAGAACAGGGGCACTCCAAGAGACCCAGTACTTC. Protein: CASRTGALQETQYF.

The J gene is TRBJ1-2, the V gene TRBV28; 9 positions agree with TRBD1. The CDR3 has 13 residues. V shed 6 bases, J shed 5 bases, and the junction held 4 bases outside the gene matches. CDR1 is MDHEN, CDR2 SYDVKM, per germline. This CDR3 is CASRGTGLYGYTF. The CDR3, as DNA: TGTGCCAGCAGGGGGACAGGGTTATATGGCTACACCTTC.

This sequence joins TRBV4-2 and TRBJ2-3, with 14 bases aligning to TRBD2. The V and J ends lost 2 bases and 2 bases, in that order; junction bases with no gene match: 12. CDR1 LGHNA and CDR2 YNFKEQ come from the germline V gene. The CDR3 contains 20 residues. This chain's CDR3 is CASSQKGATSGGAVTDTQYF. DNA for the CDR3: TGTGCCAGCAGCCAAAAAGGGGCGACTAGCGGGGGGGCGGTCACAGATACGCAGTATTTT.

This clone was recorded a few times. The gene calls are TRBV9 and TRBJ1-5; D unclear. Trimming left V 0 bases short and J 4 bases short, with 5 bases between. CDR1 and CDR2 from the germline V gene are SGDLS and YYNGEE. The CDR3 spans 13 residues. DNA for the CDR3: TGTGCCAGCAGCGTAGACGGGAATCAGCCCCAGCATTTT. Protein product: CASSVDGNQPQHF.

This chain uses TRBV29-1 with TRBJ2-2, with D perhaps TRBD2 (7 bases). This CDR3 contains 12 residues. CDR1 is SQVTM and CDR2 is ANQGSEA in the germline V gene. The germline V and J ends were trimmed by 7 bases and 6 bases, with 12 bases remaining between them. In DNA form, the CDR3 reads TGCAGCGCAGAGGGGGGGCCCGGGGAGCTGTTTTTT. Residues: CSAEGGPGELFF.

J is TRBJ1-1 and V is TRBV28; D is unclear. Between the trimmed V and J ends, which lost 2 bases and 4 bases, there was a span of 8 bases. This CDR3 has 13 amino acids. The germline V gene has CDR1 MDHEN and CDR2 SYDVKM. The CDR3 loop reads CASSLTGPTEAFF. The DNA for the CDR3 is TGTGCCAGCAGTTTAACTGGGCCCACTGAAGCTTTCTTT.